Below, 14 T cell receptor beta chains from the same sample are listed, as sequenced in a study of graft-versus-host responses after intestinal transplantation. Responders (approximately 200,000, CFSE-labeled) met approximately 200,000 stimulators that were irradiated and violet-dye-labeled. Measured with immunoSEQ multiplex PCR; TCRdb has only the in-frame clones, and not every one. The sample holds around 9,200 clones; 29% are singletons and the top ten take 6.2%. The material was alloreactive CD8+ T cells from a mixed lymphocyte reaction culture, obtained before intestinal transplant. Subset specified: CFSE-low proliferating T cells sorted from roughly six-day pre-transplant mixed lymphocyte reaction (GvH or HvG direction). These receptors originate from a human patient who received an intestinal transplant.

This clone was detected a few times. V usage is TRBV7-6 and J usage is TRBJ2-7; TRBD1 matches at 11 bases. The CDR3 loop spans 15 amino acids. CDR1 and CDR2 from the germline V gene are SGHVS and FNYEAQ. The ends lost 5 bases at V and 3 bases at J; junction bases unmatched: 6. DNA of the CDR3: TGTGCCAGCAGCCGTCGCGGGACAGGGGGCTACGAGCAGTACTTC. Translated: CASSRRGTGGYEQYF. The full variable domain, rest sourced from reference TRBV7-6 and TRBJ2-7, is GAGVSQSPRYKVTKRGQDVALRCDPISGHVSLYWYRQALGQGPEFLTYFNYEAQQDKSGLPNDRFSAERPEGSISTLTIQRTEQRDSAMYRCASSRRGTGGYEQYFGPGTRLTVT.

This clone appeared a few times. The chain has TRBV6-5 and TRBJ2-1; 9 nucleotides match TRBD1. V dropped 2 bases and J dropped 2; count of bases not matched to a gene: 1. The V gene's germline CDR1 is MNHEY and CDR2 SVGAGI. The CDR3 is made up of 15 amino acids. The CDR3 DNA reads TGTGCCAGCAGTTACAGACAGGGGGCCTACAATGAGCAGTTCTTC. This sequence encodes CASSYRQGAYNEQFF.

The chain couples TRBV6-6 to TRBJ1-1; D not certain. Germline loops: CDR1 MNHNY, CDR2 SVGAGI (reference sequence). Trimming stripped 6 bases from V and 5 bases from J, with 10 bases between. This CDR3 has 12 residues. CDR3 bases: TGTGCCAGCAGCCCCGTATTGACTGAAGCTTTCTTT. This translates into CASSPVLTEAFF.

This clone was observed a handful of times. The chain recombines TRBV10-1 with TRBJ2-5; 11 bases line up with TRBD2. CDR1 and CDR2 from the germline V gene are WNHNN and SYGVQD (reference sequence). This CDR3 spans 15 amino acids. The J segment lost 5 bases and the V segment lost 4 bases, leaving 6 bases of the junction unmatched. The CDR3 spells CASSATSGAWETQYF. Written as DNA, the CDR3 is TGCGCCAGCAGTGCGACTAGCGGGGCTTGGGAGACCCAGTACTTC.

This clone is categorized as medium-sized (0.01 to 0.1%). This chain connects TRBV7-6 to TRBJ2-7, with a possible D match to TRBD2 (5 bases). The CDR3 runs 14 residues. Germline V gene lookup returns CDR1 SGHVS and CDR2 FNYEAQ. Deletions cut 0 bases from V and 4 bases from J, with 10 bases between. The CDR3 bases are TGTGCCAGCAGCTTAGCTCTGGGAGCTTACGAGCAGTACTTC. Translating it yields CASSLALGAYEQYF.

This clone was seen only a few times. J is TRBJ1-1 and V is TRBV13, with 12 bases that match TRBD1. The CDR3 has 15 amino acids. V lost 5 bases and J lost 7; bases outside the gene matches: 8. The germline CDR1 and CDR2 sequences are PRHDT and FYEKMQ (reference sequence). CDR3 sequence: CASSIRDRGLGEAFF. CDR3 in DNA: TGTGCCAGCAGCATCCGGGACAGGGGGCTCGGTGAAGCTTTCTTT.

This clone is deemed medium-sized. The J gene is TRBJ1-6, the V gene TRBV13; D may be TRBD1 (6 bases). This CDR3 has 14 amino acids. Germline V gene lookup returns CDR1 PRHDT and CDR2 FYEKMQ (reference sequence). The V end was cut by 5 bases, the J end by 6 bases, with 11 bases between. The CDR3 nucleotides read TGTGCCAGCAGCCCAAGGGGGGGTAATTCACCCCTCCACTTT. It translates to CASSPRGGNSPLHF.

CDR3 amino acids: CASSATRGGQETQYF. The CDR3 bases are TGCGCCAGCAGTGCTACCCGGGGGGGGCAAGAGACCCAGTACTTC. The V call is TRBV10-1, the J call TRBJ2-5; 8 bases are a match to TRBD2. This CDR3 comprises 15 residues. The V and J ends lost 4 bases and 2 bases, in that order; junction bases with no gene match: 6. The germline gives CDR1 WNHNN, CDR2 SYGVQD (reference sequence).

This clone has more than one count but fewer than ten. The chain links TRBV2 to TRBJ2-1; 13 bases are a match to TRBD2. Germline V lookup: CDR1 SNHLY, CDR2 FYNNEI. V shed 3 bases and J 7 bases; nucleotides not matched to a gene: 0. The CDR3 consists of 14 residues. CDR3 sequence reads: CASSETSGRNEQFF. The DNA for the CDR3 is TGTGCCAGCAGTGAGACTAGCGGGAGGAATGAGCAGTTCTTC.

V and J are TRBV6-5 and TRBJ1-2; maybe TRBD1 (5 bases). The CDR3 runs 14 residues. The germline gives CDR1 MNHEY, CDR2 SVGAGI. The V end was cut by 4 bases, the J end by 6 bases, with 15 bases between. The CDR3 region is CASSSTQGQNGYTF. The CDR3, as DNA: TGTGCCAGCAGTTCCACGCAGGGCCAGAATGGCTACACCTTC.

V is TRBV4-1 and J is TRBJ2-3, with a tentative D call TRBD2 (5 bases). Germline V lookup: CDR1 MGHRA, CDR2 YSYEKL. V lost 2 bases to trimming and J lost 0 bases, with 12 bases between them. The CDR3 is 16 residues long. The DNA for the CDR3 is TGCGCCAGCAGCCAACTAGCAGCACCTAGCACAGATACGCAGTATTTT. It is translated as CASSQLAAPSTDTQYF.

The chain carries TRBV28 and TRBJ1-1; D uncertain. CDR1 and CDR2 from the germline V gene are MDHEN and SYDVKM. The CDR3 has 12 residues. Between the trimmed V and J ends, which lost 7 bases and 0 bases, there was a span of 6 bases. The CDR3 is CASNRVNTEAFF. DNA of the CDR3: TGTGCCAGCAATCGGGTGAACACTGAAGCTTTCTTT.

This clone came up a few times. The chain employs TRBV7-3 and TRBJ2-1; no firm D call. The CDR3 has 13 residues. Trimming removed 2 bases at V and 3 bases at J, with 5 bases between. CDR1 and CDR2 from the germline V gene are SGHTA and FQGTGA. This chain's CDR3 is CASSLEDYNEQFF. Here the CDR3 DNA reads TGTGCCAGCAGCTTAGAGGACTACAATGAGCAGTTCTTC.

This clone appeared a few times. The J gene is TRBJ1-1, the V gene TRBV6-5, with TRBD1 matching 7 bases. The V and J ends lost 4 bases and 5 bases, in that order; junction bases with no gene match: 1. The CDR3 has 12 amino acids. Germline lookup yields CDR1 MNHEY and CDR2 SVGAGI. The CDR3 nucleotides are TGTGCCAGCAGTTTGGGACAGACTGAAGCTTTCTTT. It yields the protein CASSLGQTEAFF.